One T cell receptor beta chain is described in this entry. The data belong to a study of blood T cell repertoires in COVID-19. The wider study: Acute and convalescent COVID-19 samples came from the United States, Italy and Spain.

Original data processing: Reference gene primer amplification in the assay estimated nucleated cell counts. Using immunoSEQ multiplex PCR, the repertoire was profiled, and TCRdb retains in-frame clones only, with some absent. V and J calls plus clone size are reproduced from that table; the DNA served to infer D and trimming. The repertoire holds under 20,000 clones, with approximately 88% as singletons. What was sequenced was peripheral blood. The sequence was collected from a human donor in a cohort sampled during active COVID-19.

The CDR3 region is CSASQGANTGELFF. In DNA, the CDR3 is TGCAGTGCTAGTCAGGGGGCCAACACCGGGGAGCTGTTTTTT. The chain couples TRBV20-1 to TRBJ2-2, with 8 bases fitting TRBD1. This CDR3 has 14 amino acids. CDR1 DFQATT and CDR2 SNEGSKA come from the germline V gene (reference sequence). V shed 3 bases, J shed 2 bases, and the junction held 2 bases outside the gene matches.